The next 25 T cell receptor beta chains were all read from a single sample in a study of T-cell reconstitution after alpha-beta-depleted transplantation in children (dated by TCRdb to the mid-2010s). To prepare the library, PCR was applied. The run used an Illumina HiSeq 2500. Molecular barcoding was employed in the preparation of TCR libraries, with unique molecular identifiers being used to normalize TCRbeta repertoire quantification. The public reads were reprocessed in TCRdb via fastp at Q25 and MiXCR, keeping in-frame beta chains. Here each entry gathers all rows of one CDR3 protein and keeps the most common genes and DNA. Counted in this sample were approximately 490,000 distinct CDR3 sequences; about 10% of them appeared once. The ten top clones hold 2% to 2.5% of the sample. The treatment or condition label, as the study defines it: allogeneic hematopoietic cell transplantation with graft depleted of TCRalphabeta T cells and CD19 B cells.

Sequenced here: PBMCs, sampled before TCRalphabeta/CD19-depleted stem cell transplant. The source is a child aged 2 to 15 with inherited bone marrow failure, due to receive a stem cell transplant.

This clonotype was seen repeatedly, ten times or more. The chain uses TRBV6-5 and TRBJ2-3, with D tentatively TRBD1 (5 bases). CDR3 size: 15 residues. V dropped 2 bases and J dropped 6 bases, with 15 bases sitting between them. The germline gives CDR1 MNHEY, CDR2 SVGAGI. CDR3 loop: CASSYRVQGSDTQYF. The CDR3 region has the DNA TGTGCCAGCAGTTACCGGGTGCAGGGCTCGGATACGCAGTATTTT.

This clonotype occurred many times. The V call is TRBV5-1, the J call TRBJ2-2; 9 bases agree with TRBD2. The ends lost 4 bases at V and 7 bases at J; junction bases unmatched: 11. This CDR3 has 16 amino acids. Germline assignment: CDR1 SGHRS and CDR2 YFSETQ. CDR3 loop: CASSRAGLAIGGELFF. DNA of the CDR3: TGCGCCAGCAGCCGCGCGGGACTAGCTATTGGCGGGGAGCTGTTTTTT.

This clonotype was seen at least ten times. V usage is TRBV4-3 and J usage is TRBJ1-1; TRBD1 matches at 7 bases. Trimming cost V 3 bases and J 7 bases; bases outside gene matches: 5. CDR3 size: 13 residues. Germline V gene sequence: CDR1 LGHNA, CDR2 YSLEER. The CDR3 bases are TGCGCCAGCAGCCACGACAGGGAGATTGAAGCTTTCTTT. This translates into CASSHDREIEAFF.

This clonotype was observed at least ten times. A junction end diverges from the germline sequence, so it may reflect a read error. The V gene is TRBV5-4, the J gene TRBJ2-3; 11 bases are shared with TRBD2. From germline, CDR1 is SGHNT and CDR2 YYREEE (reference sequence). This CDR3 contains 16 residues. This chain's CDR3 is CAISLGLAESTDTQYF. CDR3 in DNA: TGTGCCATCAGCTTGGGACTAGCGGAGAGCACAGATACGCAGTATTTT.

This clonotype has ten or more counts. Here the CDR3 reads CASTNPGGLEAFF. DNA of the CDR3: TGTGCCAGCACCAACCCCGGGGGCCTGGAAGCTTTCTTT. The chain uses TRBV6-5 and TRBJ1-1, with D possibly matching TRBD1 (6 bases). The CDR3 is 13 amino acids. Trimming cost V 7 bases and J 8 bases, with 17 bases left between them. The V gene's germline CDR1 is MNHEY and CDR2 SVGAGI.

This clonotype was detected many times. V and J are TRBV12-3 or TRBV12-4 and TRBJ1-1; D call uncertain. The CDR3 has 14 residues. The V gene lost 10 bases and the J gene lost 6 bases, with 21 bases spanning the gap. The CDR3 region is CATYRAHGRAEAFF. CDR3 sequence (DNA): TGTGCCACCTACCGGGCCCACGGAAGGGCTGAAGCTTTCTTT.

This clonotype was counted at least ten times. This chain links TRBV5-1 with TRBJ2-5; D gene unclear. The CDR3 is made up of 14 amino acids. Germline lookup yields CDR1 SGHRS and CDR2 YFSETQ. V dropped 7 bases and J dropped 4 bases, with 17 bases sitting between them. The CDR3 loop reads CASEAPDRGETQYF. CDR3 in DNA: TGCGCCAGCGAAGCGCCCGACCGAGGAGAGACCCAGTACTTC.

This clonotype was seen many times. The chain recombines TRBV10-3 with TRBJ2-3, with D maybe TRBD2 (5 bases). The length of the CDR3 is 16 residues. Trimming cost V 0 bases and J 4 bases, with 14 bases left between them. The germline CDR1 and CDR2 sequences are ENHRY and SYGVKD. The chain's CDR3 is CAISESRGSKADTQYF. CDR3 bases: TGTGCCATCAGTGAGTCGCGAGGGAGCAAAGCAGATACGCAGTATTTT.

V is TRBV29-1 and J is TRBJ2-7, with 8 bases matching TRBD2. The V and J ends lost 6 bases and 6 bases, in that order; junction bases with no gene match: 4. The CDR3 covers 11 residues. Germline V gene sequence: CDR1 SQVTM, CDR2 ANQGSEA. CDR3 sequence (DNA): TGCAGCGTAGCGGGAGTAGGCGAGCAGTACTTC. Translation gives CSVAGVGEQYF.

This clonotype occurred many times. V usage is TRBV12-3 or TRBV12-4 and J usage is TRBJ2-7; D not resolved. The CDR3 totals 14 residues. V was cut by 3 bases and J by 3 bases, with 12 bases left in between. The CDR3: CASSLGIRRYEQYF. Here the CDR3 DNA reads TGTGCCAGCAGTTTGGGGATTAGGCGCTACGAGCAGTACTTC.

This clonotype was seen ten or more times. The CDR3 loop is CASSYGGGLRWEKLFF. The CDR3 DNA reads as TGTGCCAGCAGTTACGGGGGGGGACTACGGTGGGAAAAACTGTTTTTT. This sequence joins TRBV6-5 and TRBJ1-4, with D possibly matching TRBD1 (5 bases). CDR3 length: 16 amino acids. V was shortened by 2 bases and J by 8 bases, with 18 bases between the two germline ends. The V gene's germline CDR1 is MNHEY and CDR2 SVGAGI.

In this sample, this clonotype turned up many times. The J gene is TRBJ2-1, the V gene TRBV19; TRBD2 matches at 7 bases. With 3 bases clipped from V and 3 bases from J, the junction kept 2 bases outside the gene matches. Germline CDR1 LNHDA, CDR2 SQIVND (reference sequence). The CDR3 covers 14 residues. CDR3 sequence (DNA): TGTGCCAGTAGTATGTCGGGAGGCTACAATGAGCAGTTCTTC. It encodes CASSMSGGYNEQFF.

This clonotype appeared many times. As DNA, the CDR3 is TGTGCCAGCAGTTTTTTGGCCCGGAAATCCACCGGGGAGCTGTTTTTT. This sequence encodes CASSFLARKSTGELFF. The chain is built from TRBV27 and TRBJ2-2; D is unclear. Trimming took off 3 bases at V and 4 bases at J, with 15 bases between the two ends. The CDR3 is 16 residues long. Germline values: CDR1 MNHEY, CDR2 SMNVEV (reference sequence).

This clonotype was recorded a few times. V gene TRBV7-2 combines with J gene TRBJ2-7, with TRBD2 matching 13 bases. The CDR3 is 14 residues long. The J segment lost 6 bases and the V segment lost 5 bases, leaving 4 bases of the junction unmatched. Germline CDR1 and CDR2: SGHTA and FQGNSA. CDR3 loop: CASSPGLAGPEQYF. As DNA, the CDR3 is TGTGCCAGCAGCCCGGGACTAGCGGGACCCGAGCAGTACTTC.

Turning to this clonotype: A much larger clonotype is one base distant, so this may be a read error. The V call is TRBV12-3 or TRBV12-4, the J call TRBJ2-7; 7 positions agree with TRBD2. There are 14 residues in the CDR3. The CDR3 bases are TGTGCCGGCAGTTTCGCCCAGCGGGATGGGGAGCAGTACTTC. It is translated as CAGSFAQRDGEQYF.

A note on this clonotype: It may be a read error: a sequence one base away is much more abundant. The chain has TRBV6-2 or TRBV6-3 and TRBJ2-2; 8 bases are shared with TRBD1. The CDR3 contains 13 residues. The germline V gene has CDR1 MNHEY and CDR2 SVGEGT. CDR3 residues: CAIGQGRTGQLFF. Written as DNA, the CDR3 is TGTGCCATCGGACAGGGTCGGACCGGGCAGCTGTTTTTT.

V and J are TRBV18 and TRBJ2-1; D possibly corresponds to TRBD2 (6 bases). The CDR3 runs 17 residues. V was pared by 3 bases and J by 5 bases, with 20 bases between. Per the germline V gene, CDR1 is KGHSH and CDR2 is LQKENI. The CDR3 is CASSPGIAGTSNNEQFF. In DNA form, the CDR3 reads TGTGCCAGCTCACCGGGAATCGCGGGAACTTCAAACAATGAGCAGTTCTTC.

This clonotype was seen ten or more times. The chain is built from TRBV12-3 or TRBV12-4 and TRBJ2-4; D is unclear. Trimming took 4 bases from V and 0 from J, leaving 10 bases between them. CDR3 length: 15 residues. CDR3 loop: CASSSSPGAKNIQYF. The CDR3 region has the DNA TGTGCCAGCAGTTCGAGTCCGGGAGCCAAAAACATTCAGTACTTC.

In this sample, this clonotype turned up many times. The chain employs TRBV27 and TRBJ2-7, with 7 bases aligning to TRBD2. Germline assignment: CDR1 MNHEY and CDR2 SMNVEV (reference sequence). The CDR3 consists of 19 residues. Trimming removed 2 bases from V and 0 bases from J; junction bases left unmatched: 16. In DNA, the CDR3 is TGTGCCAGCAGTTTAAATAGATGGCTAGCGGATGGGTCCTCCTACGAGCAGTACTTC. As protein: CASSLNRWLADGSSYEQYF.

This clonotype showed up many times. The rearrangement links TRBV27 to TRBJ2-1; D not certain. The CDR3 consists of 13 residues. Deletions cut 0 bases from V and 9 bases from J, with 9 bases between. Germline V gives CDR1 MNHEY, CDR2 SMNVEV (reference sequence). CDR3 sequence: CASSLSPEFEQFF. In DNA form, the CDR3 reads TGTGCCAGCAGTTTATCTCCCGAGTTTGAGCAGTTCTTC.

The CDR3 loop is CTFSRSPPEGGLFYEQYF. DNA for the CDR3: TGTACCTTCTCCCGCAGCCCCCCCGAGGGGGGGCTATTCTACGAGCAGTACTTC. The chain carries TRBV3-1 and TRBJ2-7; tentatively, D is TRBD2 (7 bases). The germline V gene has CDR1 LGHDT and CDR2 YNNKEL (reference sequence). This CDR3 has 18 residues.

The gene calls are TRBV19 and TRBJ1-1, with D tentatively TRBD1 (5 bases). Trimming took off 7 bases at V and 1 base at J, with 16 bases between the two ends. The V gene's germline CDR1 is LNHDA and CDR2 SQIVND (reference sequence). This CDR3 contains 15 residues. CDR3 sequence reads: CASTGGGKANTEAFF. CDR3 nucleotide sequence: TGTGCCAGTACGGGGGGAGGGAAGGCGAACACTGAAGCTTTCTTT.

The chain is built from TRBV7-2 and TRBJ2-7; 8 positions agree with TRBD2. V was clipped by 1 base and J by 3 bases; unmatched bases: 5. The CDR3 is 15 residues long. Germline V CDR1 and CDR2: SGHTA, FQGNSA. The DNA of the CDR3 is TGTGCCAGCAGCTTAGACTCGCGGGGGGTCTACGAGCAGTACTTC. It encodes CASSLDSRGVYEQYF.

This clonotype appeared many times. This chain connects TRBV27 to TRBJ2-3; 9 bases are shared with TRBD2. The CDR3 extends over 19 amino acids. Losses at the gene ends were 5 bases for V and 0 bases for J; bases not matched to a gene: 15. Germline V gene lookup returns CDR1 MNHEY and CDR2 SMNVEV (reference sequence). CDR3 protein: CASSPEGLAGVPSTDTQYF. In DNA form, the CDR3 reads TGTGCCAGCAGTCCCGAGGGACTAGCCGGAGTTCCTAGCACAGATACGCAGTATTTT.

There are many counts of this clonotype. The chain uses TRBV19 and TRBJ2-4; 10 bases agree with TRBD1. CDR3 length: 14 residues. Germline loops: CDR1 LNHDA, CDR2 SQIVND (reference sequence). V gave up 5 bases and J gave up 8 bases; unmatched junction bases: 6. CDR3 in amino acids: CASSSGQGIDIQYF. Here the CDR3 DNA reads TGTGCCAGTAGTTCGGGACAGGGGATAGACATTCAGTACTTC.